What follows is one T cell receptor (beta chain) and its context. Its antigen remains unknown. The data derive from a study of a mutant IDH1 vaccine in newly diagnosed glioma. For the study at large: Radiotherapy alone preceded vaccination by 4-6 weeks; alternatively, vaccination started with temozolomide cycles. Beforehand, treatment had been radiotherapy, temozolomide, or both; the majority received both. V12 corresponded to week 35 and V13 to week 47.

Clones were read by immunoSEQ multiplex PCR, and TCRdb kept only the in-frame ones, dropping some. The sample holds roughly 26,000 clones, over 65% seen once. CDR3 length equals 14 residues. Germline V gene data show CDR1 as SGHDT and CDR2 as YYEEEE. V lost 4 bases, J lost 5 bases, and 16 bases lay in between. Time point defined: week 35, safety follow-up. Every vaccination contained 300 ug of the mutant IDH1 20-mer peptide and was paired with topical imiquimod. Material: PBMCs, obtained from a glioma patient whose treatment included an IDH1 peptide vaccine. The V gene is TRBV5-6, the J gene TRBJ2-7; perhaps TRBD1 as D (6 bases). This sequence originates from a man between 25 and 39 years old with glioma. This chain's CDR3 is CASSQDRSRNEQYF. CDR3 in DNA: TGTGCCAGCAGCCAGGACAGATCTCGGAACGAGCAGTACTTC.